This T cell receptor (beta chain) was retrieved from a study of OX40 agonist ivuxolimab in advanced cancers. Study at large: Patients' therapy was ivuxolimab, an antibody that acts as an agonist of OX40 (CD134). Participants, around 80% male, averaged approximately 56 years of age, ranging from about 23 to 90.

Of note for this clone: The target antigen is unknown.

The CDR3 extends over 14 amino acids. Germline V gene data show CDR1 as MNHNS and CDR2 as SASEGT. Unmatched junction bases numbered 6, after V lost 6 bases and J lost 4 bases. Points from the study as a whole: The average count of expanded clones was higher among CD8+ T cells than among CD4+.

Blood specimens came from baseline, cycle 4 day 1, and cycle 7 day 1. Clones were sequenced by immunoSEQ multiplex PCR, and TCRdb holds only the in-frame ones, with some missing. The table has about 62,000 clones, more than 85% seen once; the top ten hold 13%. The sequencing used CD4+ or CD8+ T cells sorted from blood, collected in a trial of the OX40 agonist ivuxolimab. The rearrangement uses TRBV6-1 and TRBJ1-5; TRBD1 aligns across 7 bases. This TCR was sampled from an adult with an advanced solid tumor such as melanoma, head and neck, liver or kidney cancer. Here the CDR3 reads CASSLDRANQPQHF. For the CDR3, the DNA is TGTGCCAGCAGCCTAGACAGGGCAAATCAGCCCCAGCATTTT.